This passage covers 14 T cell receptor beta chains from one sample sequenced in a study of blood T cell repertoires in COVID-19. Clones were read by immunoSEQ multiplex PCR, and TCRdb kept only the in-frame ones, dropping some. The table lists over 90,000 clones, approximately 86% of them singletons. The sequenced material came from peripheral blood. These receptor sequences come from a man aged 45-60 years with active or convalescent COVID-19.

The genes are TRBV6-8 and TRBJ2-7; 9 positions match TRBD1. Germline V gives CDR1 MNHGY, CDR2 SAAAGT. This CDR3 has 16 residues. J lost 0 bases, V lost 5 bases, and 8 bases had no gene match. Here the CDR3 reads CASSKQGAHSSYEQYV. CDR3 DNA sequence: TGTGCCAGCAGTAAACAGGGGGCCCATAGCTCCTACGAGCAGTACGTC.

V is TRBV11-2 and J is TRBJ2-2, with unresolved D. Germline V gene data show CDR1 as SGHAT and CDR2 as FQNNGV. The CDR3 extends over 14 amino acids. With 0 bases removed from V and 1 base from J, the gap between germline ends came to 3 bases. The CDR3 DNA reads as TGTGCCAGCAGCTTAGACCGGAACACCGGGGAGCTGTTTTTT. Protein product: CASSLDRNTGELFF. Full variable domain (remainder filled in from reference TRBV11-2 and TRBJ2-2): EAGVAQSPRYKIIEKRQSVAFWCNPISGHATLYWYQQILGQGPKLLIQFQNNGVVDDSQLPKDRFSAERLKGVDSTLKIQPAKLEDSAVYLCASSLDRNTGELFFGEGSRLTVL.

The rearrangement links TRBV19 to TRBJ2-1, with TRBD1 matching 9 bases. Germline V lookup: CDR1 LNHDA, CDR2 SQIVND (reference sequence). This CDR3 spans 15 amino acids. After removal of 5 bases from V and 5 bases from J, the junction contained 7 bases not matched to a gene. This CDR3 reads CASSQDRGKNNEQFF. As DNA, the CDR3 is TGTGCCAGTAGTCAGGACAGGGGAAAAAACAATGAGCAGTTCTTC.

V gene TRBV27 combines with J gene TRBJ1-6; TRBD1 agrees at 8 bases. The CDR3 covers 15 residues. The ends lost 5 bases at V and 8 bases at J; junction bases unmatched: 8. Germline V gene sequence: CDR1 MNHEY, CDR2 SMNVEV (reference sequence). CDR3 in amino acids: CASSPGTGWDSPLHF. In DNA form, the CDR3 reads TGTGCCAGCAGTCCCGGGACAGGCTGGGATTCACCCCTCCACTTT.

J is TRBJ1-2 and V is TRBV5-1; a weak D match, TRBD1 (6 bases). The CDR3 length is 16 residues. V lost 0 bases to trimming and J lost 8 bases, with 20 bases between them. CDR1 is SGHRS and CDR2 is YFSETQ in the germline V gene. CDR3 coding DNA: TGCGCCAGCAGCTTGGCCCCTTTGACAGGTAGATCGGGCTACACCTTC. Amino acids: CASSLAPLTGRSGYTF.

The rearrangement links TRBV5-1 to TRBJ2-6; D is unclear. The CDR3 covers 15 residues. The germline V gene has CDR1 SGHRS and CDR2 YFSETQ. V gave up 0 bases and J gave up 0 bases, with 4 bases separating them. The DNA of the CDR3 is TGCGCCAGCAGCTTGGACGGCTCTGGGGCCAACGTCCTGACTTTC. The encoded protein is CASSLDGSGANVLTF.

J is TRBJ2-6 and V is TRBV18, with D uncertain. The V end was cut by 2 bases, the J end by 0 bases, with 8 bases between. Germline CDR1 and CDR2: KGHSH and LQKENI. The CDR3 has 16 residues. CDR3 loop: CASSPGVLSGANVLTF. CDR3 DNA sequence: TGTGCCAGCTCACCAGGAGTGCTCTCTGGGGCCAACGTCCTGACTTTC.

The rearrangement links TRBV28 to TRBJ2-7; 9 positions agree with TRBD1. The V gene end was trimmed by 6 bases and the J gene end by 7 bases; junction bases not matched to a gene: 7. The CDR3 loop spans 13 amino acids. CDR1 is MDHEN and CDR2 is SYDVKM in the germline V gene. This CDR3 is CASSGTGPREQYV. DNA for the CDR3: TGTGCCAGCAGCGGGACAGGGCCGAGGGAGCAGTACGTC.

This chain joins TRBV10-1 and TRBJ2-2; 10 nucleotides line up with TRBD1. Germline V CDR1 and CDR2: WNHNN, SYGVQD (reference sequence). The V gene end was trimmed by 7 bases and the J gene end by 5 bases; junction bases not matched to a gene: 10. The CDR3 is 16 amino acids. CDR3 coding DNA: TGCGCCAGCAATAGAAGGGACAGGGGACGAACCGGGGAGCTGTTTTTT. It is translated as CASNRRDRGRTGELFF.

The genes are TRBV28 and TRBJ1-5; D is unresolved. Germline V lookup: CDR1 MDHEN, CDR2 SYDVKM. The CDR3 consists of 14 residues. V lost 7 bases and J lost 4, with 14 bases in between. The CDR3 DNA follows: TGTGCCAGCATCGACGTCGAGGCGAATCAGCCCCAGCATTTT. Translation: CASIDVEANQPQHF.

The V and J genes are TRBV12-3 or TRBV12-4 and TRBJ1-1; D is perhaps TRBD1 (6 bases). This CDR3 is 13 amino acids long. V gave up 5 bases and J gave up 7 bases, with 14 bases separating them. The CDR3 region is CASSQDRIGEAFF. For the CDR3, the DNA is TGTGCCAGCAGTCAAGACAGGATTGGTGAAGCTTTCTTT.

The chain links TRBV19 to TRBJ2-7; weak D call: TRBD2 (6 bases). Trimming stripped 5 bases from V and 2 bases from J, with 16 bases between. The length of the CDR3 is 15 residues. The V gene's germline CDR1 is LNHDA and CDR2 SQIVND (reference sequence). Written as DNA, the CDR3 is TGTGCCAGTAGTCTCCGGGGAGGACCCCCCTACGAGCAGTACTTC. This translates into CASSLRGGPPYEQYF.

Only one count was recorded for this clone. The rearrangement links TRBV30 to TRBJ1-1; 9 bases map to TRBD1. J lost 1 base, V lost 3 bases, and 0 bases had no gene match. Per the germline V gene, CDR1 is GTSNPN and CDR2 is SVGIG (reference sequence). There are 13 residues in the CDR3. The CDR3 spells CAWRGQGNTEAFF. DNA for the CDR3: TGTGCCTGGAGGGGACAGGGGAACACTGAAGCTTTCTTT.

The chain couples TRBV7-2 to TRBJ1-5; tentative D call: TRBD1 (5 bases). CDR3 length: 15 amino acids. The V end was cut by 1 base, the J end by 4 bases, with 11 bases between. Germline loops: CDR1 SGHTA, CDR2 FQGNSA. CDR3 DNA sequence: TGTGCCAGCAGCTTAGTTGCAGGGATTAATCAGCCCCAGCATTTT. This gives the protein CASSLVAGINQPQHF.